A selection of T cell receptor beta chains follows, all from one sample in a study of shared clonotypes between healthy human individuals. The protocol was immunoSEQ multiplex PCR, while the TCRdb copy is restricted to in-frame clones and leaves out a portion. Of around 2.1 million clones in the sample, under 97% are singletons; the top ten hold roughly 0.13%. The sample taken for sequencing was naive CD4+ T cells sorted from blood. These receptors came from a man aged 18 to 35 in good health. Both conserved end residues are part of each CDR3. The D gene is left open where the match is weak. Expanded clones are given a class, and other clones once, few, many or no size at all.

.	TRBJ2-7	14	TRBV5-4	.	TGTGCCAGCAGCTTGTGGCAGGGCGCCTACGAGCAGTACTTC	CASSLWQGAYEQYF
.	TRBJ2-7	14	TRBV5-1	TRBD1	TGCGCCAGCAGCACCGGACAGGGGGGCTACGAGCAGTACTTC	CASSTGQGGYEQYF
.	TRBJ2-1	13	TRBV7-7	.	TGTGCTAGCAGCATGGGACCTCCAAATGAGCAGTTCTTC	CASSMGPPNEQFF
once	TRBJ2-7	15	TRBV2	.	TGTGCCAGCAGCCTCGTTGGGACGGGGGCCGGCGAGCAGTACTTC	CASSLVGTGAGEQYF
.	TRBJ1-1	14	TRBV5-5	.	TGTGCCAGCAGCTTGTCCCTATCCCCCCCTGAAGCTTTCTTT	CASSLSLSPPEAFF
.	TRBJ2-7	16	TRBV4-3	TRBD2	TGCGCCAGCAGCCAAGAAACGGGCGGGAGTATCTACGAGCAGTACTTC	CASSQETGGSIYEQYF
.	TRBJ1-6	14	TRBV30	TRBD1	TGTGCCTGGAGTGTACGTACAGGGGATTCACCCCTCCACTTT	CAWSVRTGDSPLHF
.	TRBJ1-1	14	TRBV15	.	TGTGCCACCAGCAGAGTCCCCGTGAACACTGAACCCTTCTTT	CATSRVPVNTEPFF
once	TRBJ1-6	16	TRBV13	.	TGTGCCAGCAGCTTAGGCCACGGTGAAGTTAATTCACCCCTCCACTTT	CASSLGHGEVNSPLHF
once	TRBJ1-5	14	TRBV6-6	.	TGTGCCAGCAGTTACGCAGGGGTCGATCAGCCCCAGCATTTT	CASSYAGVDQPQHF
.	TRBJ1-5	13	TRBV5-4	.	TGTGCCAGCAGCTTCGAGGGGGGCCAGCCCCAGCATTTT	CASSFEGGQPQHF
.	TRBJ2-3	15	TRBV7-2	.	TGTGCCAGCAGCAGGACGGGGGTTAGCACAGATACGCAGTATTTT	CASSRTGVSTDTQYF
.	TRBJ2-7	16	TRBV5-1	.	TGCGCCAGCAGCGAGTTAAAGGGACACTCATTCTACGAGCAGTACTTC	CASSELKGHSFYEQYF
once	TRBJ2-1	17	TRBV5-1	TRBD2	TGCGCCAGCAGCTCCGCCCTGCTAGCGGGGGGAGAGGGTGAGCAGTTCTTC	CASSSALLAGGEGEQFF
.	TRBJ2-1	12	TRBV5-6	.	TGTGCCAGCGAGACCCTCTACGGTGAGCAGTTCTTC	CASETLYGEQFF
.	TRBJ2-3	16	TRBV7-2	.	TGTGCCAGCAGCTCGAGCCTGGGGTCGGGGGCCGATACGCAGTATTTT	CASSSSLGSGADTQYF
once	TRBJ2-3	15	TRBV10-1	TRBD1	TGCGCCAGCAGTGCCGGGACAGGGAGTGCAGATACGCAGTATTTT	CASSAGTGSADTQYF
.	TRBJ1-1	14	TRBV27	.	TGTGCCAGCGGGGACCCCTGGGGAGGGACTGAAGCTTTCTTT	CASGDPWGGTEAFF
.	TRBJ2-7	14	TRBV9	.	TGTGCCAGCAGCGTAGGCAGGAACTCCTACGAGCAGTACTTC	CASSVGRNSYEQYF
.	TRBJ1-2	13	TRBV30	.	TGTGCCTGGAAAATACCCGGGCTCTATGGCTACACCTTC	CAWKIPGLYGYTF
.	TRBJ2-5	13	TRBV4-1	TRBD2	TGCGCCAGCAGCTCACTAGCGGGGCGGACCCAGTACTTC	CASSSLAGRTQYF
.	TRBJ1-1	13	TRBV6-1	.	TGTGCCAGCAGCACCACAGGGCACACTGAAGCTTTCTTT	CASSTTGHTEAFF
once	TRBJ2-5	15	TRBV2	.	TGTGCCAGCAGTGCCATGATGGGGAGCCAAGAGACCCAGTACTTC	CASSAMMGSQETQYF
.	TRBJ1-4	14	TRBV5-6	.	TGTGCCAGCAGCCCCGTAGGCCGAAGTGAAAAACTGTTTTTT	CASSPVGRSEKLFF
.	TRBJ2-5	13	TRBV7-8	.	TGTGCCAGCAGCCTGGGGACTCTCGAGACCCAGTACTTC	CASSLGTLETQYF
.	TRBJ1-2	12	TRBV6-1	.	TGTGCCAGCAGTGAACGACTCTATGGCTACACCTTC	CASSERLYGYTF
.	TRBJ1-2	14	TRBV5-4	TRBD1	TGTGCCAGCAGCCAGGGGACAGATCACTATGGCTACACCTTC	CASSQGTDHYGYTF
.	TRBJ2-7	13	TRBV5-6	TRBD1	TGTGCCAGCAGCCCGGACAGGGTAGAGGAGCAGTACTTC	CASSPDRVEEQYF
once	TRBJ1-6	15	TRBV10-3	.	TGTGCCATCAGTCCCGACGGACCCTATAATTCACCCCTCCACTTT	CAISPDGPYNSPLHF
.	TRBJ2-6	16	TRBV9	.	TGTGCCAGCAGCCCACAAAGCCGCTCTGGGGCCAACGTCCTGACTTTC	CASSPQSRSGANVLTF
.	TRBJ2-2	15	TRBV10-1	.	TGCGCCAGCAGTGAGGGGGTAATGAACACCGGGGAGCTGTTTTTT	CASSEGVMNTGELFF
.	TRBJ1-6	15	TRBV5-8	.	TGTGCCAGCACCCTGACCTTTCAGGGGAATTCACCCCTCCACTTT	CASTLTFQGNSPLHF
.	TRBJ1-3	15	TRBV2	TRBD1	TGTGCCAGCAGTGGGGACAGGGGAATTGGAAACACCATATATTTT	CASSGDRGIGNTIYF
.	TRBJ1-1	13	TRBV10-3	.	TGTGCCATCAGCAATGACATGATCACTGAAGCTTTCTTT	CAISNDMITEAFF
.	TRBJ2-3	15	TRBV9	.	TGTGCCAGCAGCCGCCGTGTTATCGGGGGAGATACGCAGTATTTT	CASSRRVIGGDTQYF
.	TRBJ1-2	17	TRBV19	.	TGTGCCAGTAGCTTGGTGCCCAAGGGTTCCCTCACTAATGGCTACACCTTC	CASSLVPKGSLTNGYTF
.	TRBJ1-2	13	TRBV19	TRBD1	TGTGCCAGTAGTATGACAGGGCTCTATGGCTACACCTTC	CASSMTGLYGYTF
once	TRBJ2-7	15	TRBV27	.	TGTGCCAGCAGTTTATCACCGGGGATAGCTCTTGAGCAGTACTTC	CASSLSPGIALEQYF
.	TRBJ2-7	15	TRBV6-1	TRBD1	TGTGCCAGCGAGAGGGGACAGGGGTACAATTACGAGCAGTACTTC	CASERGQGYNYEQYF
.	TRBJ2-3	16	TRBV5-1	.	TGCGCCAGCAGCTTTGGTATCGACACGAGCACAGATACGCAGTATTTT	CASSFGIDTSTDTQYF
.	TRBJ2-1	14	TRBV7-9	TRBD1	TGTGCCAGCAGCCCTGGACAGGTCTACAATGAGCAGTTCTTC	CASSPGQVYNEQFF
.	TRBJ2-1	12	TRBV11-3	.	TGTGCCAGCAGCACCGGACTAAATGAGCAGTTCTTC	CASSTGLNEQFF
.	TRBJ2-1	13	TRBV30	.	TGTGCCTGGAGCCCCCGGGCCGTGGGTGAGCAGTTCTTC	CAWSPRAVGEQFF
.	TRBJ2-1	16	TRBV10-3	TRBD2	TGTGCCATCAGTGAGTCTGGCGGGGGGCGCTACAATGAGCAGTTCTTC	CAISESGGGRYNEQFF
.	TRBJ1-5	12	TRBV30	.	TGTGCCTGGAGTGTGGAGGACCAGCCCCAGCATTTT	CAWSVEDQPQHF
.	TRBJ1-1	11	TRBV29-1	.	TGCAGCGTCGCCAGGGGAGGGGAAGCTTTCTTT	CSVARGGEAFF
.	TRBJ1-1	15	TRBV14	.	TGTGCCAGCAGCCAAACCGGGACGACCGTCACTGAAGCTTTCTTT	CASSQTGTTVTEAFF
.	TRBJ2-1	13	TRBV6-1	.	TGTGCCAGCAGTAGGGGTACCGCGAATGAGCAGTTCTTC	CASSRGTANEQFF
.	TRBJ1-6	15	TRBV27	.	TGTGCCAGCAGTTGGGGAGGGGAGATTGATTCACCCCTCCACTTT	CASSWGGEIDSPLHF
.	TRBJ2-5	13	TRBV30	TRBD2	TGTGCCTGGGGATTAGCGGGAAAGGAGACCCAGTACTTC	CAWGLAGKETQYF
.	TRBJ1-3	15	TRBV28	TRBD1	TGTGCCAGCAGTTCGCAACAGGGGTCCGGAAACACCATATATTTT	CASSSQQGSGNTIYF
.	TRBJ2-1	13	TRBV29-1	.	TGCAGCGTCAAAAGACTGGAGGGGGGTGAGCAGTTCTTC	CSVKRLEGGEQFF
.	TRBJ1-5	16	TRBV7-3	.	TGTGCCAGCAGCTACCGGGTTGGGACAACTAATCAGCCCCAGCATTTT	CASSYRVGTTNQPQHF
once	TRBJ2-7	12	TRBV2	.	TGTGCCAGCAGTGTTTCCACCTACGAGCAGTACTTC	CASSVSTYEQYF
once	TRBJ1-4	15	TRBV9	.	TGTGCCAGCAGCGTAGCTCGAACAGAAAGTGAAAAACTGTTTTTT	CASSVARTESEKLFF
.	TRBJ1-4	16	TRBV6-8	TRBD1	TGTGCCAGCAGACGCCGTCGACAGGGGGATAATGAAAAACTGTTTTTT	CASRRRRQGDNEKLFF
.	TRBJ2-7	13	TRBV2	.	TGTGCCAGCAGTGGTCAGATCCCCTACGAGCAGTACTTC	CASSGQIPYEQYF
.	TRBJ1-5	14	TRBV7-9	TRBD1	TGTGCCAGCAGCTTAACAGGGGAGAATCAGCCCCAGCATTTT	CASSLTGENQPQHF
.	TRBJ2-5	13	TRBV6-1	TRBD2	TGTGCCAGCAGTGTTAGCGGGCAAGAGACCCAGTACTTC	CASSVSGQETQYF